This T cell receptor beta chain was sequenced during a study of T-cell memory formation after mild COVID-19 listed by TCRdb under 2021. Background for the entire study: TCR sequence clusters from the two donors were largely donor specific. In a couple of donors, T-cell clones that expanded and contracted after mild COVID-19 were tracked by sequencing TCRalpha and TCRbeta repertoires over time. The cohort comprised two young, previously healthy adult volunteers, one female and one male. Points the paper makes about the study in general: The detection of some responding clones in pre-infection memory suggests that pre-existing cross-reactive memory T cells joined the SARS-CoV-2 response. Clones that contracted from day 15 to 85 showed balanced CD4/CD8 phenotypes, whereas a second wave of clones that expanded from day 15 to 37 leaned towards CD4+. SARS-CoV-2 specificity of the second-wave clones peaking on day 37 was not confirmed. Contracting CD4+ clones appeared mostly in the CM and EM memory subsets, whereas CD8+ clones were enriched in EMRA. The study included only a couple of mild cases, and larger cohorts that include severe cases with pre-infection samples were judged to be necessary.

This clonotype came up many times. There is no known antigen for this receptor. One base away there is no much larger clone; base qualities are not given. These reads were obtained on an Illumina NovaSeq 6000. Using 5'RACE with constant-segment primers, TCRalpha and TCRbeta cDNA libraries were constructed, with sample barcodes and unique molecular identifiers added in the process. RNA was extracted from every sample with Trizol reagent. Amplification of the libraries took two PCR steps, and the second step added a second sample barcode plus Illumina TruSeq adapters. The libraries were sequenced on an Illumina NovaSeq using 2 x 150 bp paired-end reads. In the authors' own workflow: The reads were demultiplexed and collapsed into UMI-guided consensus sequences using migec v1.2.7. Using mixcr v2.1.11, the UMI consensuses were aligned to TRA and TRB V and J templates and assembled into clonotypes. A clonotype was counted as expanded or contracted only if both edgeR and NoisET called the change significant, with noise models trained on biological replicates. For edgeR calls, the cutoffs were a false discovery rate-adjusted p below 0.01 and a log2 fold-change threshold of 1. As an exploratory analysis of dynamics, max-normalized trajectories of the 1000 most abundant clonotypes were examined by PCA with hierarchical clustering. Separately sequenced CD4+ and CD8+ repertoires were used to assign a CD4 or CD8 phenotype to each responding clone. The public reads were run again by TCRdb, first through fastp at Q25 and then through MiXCR, and only productive beta chains were kept. All rows with the same CDR3 protein become a single entry with the most common DNA and genes. These V and J calls are TCRdb output, not the study's own analysis. This sample has around 130,000 distinct CDR3 sequences in its table, and 14% of those were observed once. The ten largest clones take up under 30% of the sample.

Trimmed from V: 4 bases; trimmed from J: 0 bases; junction bases lacking a gene match: 4. From cysteine to phenylalanine, the CDR3 is 15 amino acids long. The read is trimmed to its CDR3 DNA, 45 bases read in frame from base 1. CDR1 and CDR2 were assigned from the germline V gene (reference sequence) as DFQATT and SNEGSKA. PBMCs were isolated by Ficoll-Paque density gradient centrifugation. The chain was built from TRBV20-1 and TRBJ2-3, with TRBD2 matching 10 junction bases. The sequenced sample consisted of PBMCs or a T cell subset sorted from them (not recorded which). The clonotype was recovered from an adult woman who had mild COVID-19 (a few samples of this study predate the infection). The sample titles of this study are shuffled in the database, so cell type and time point are left out; the donor was told from shared clones. The CDR3 reads CSATTSGKSTDTQYF. Read as DNA, the sequence is TGCAGTGCTACCACTAGCGGGAAGAGCACAGATACGCAGTATTTT.